These T cell receptor beta chains were read from a single sample in a study of control samples from healthy donors and cancer patients. Here immunoSEQ multiplex PCR was the method, and the copy in TCRdb shows in-frame clones only, minus some. The repertoire holds some 200,000 clones, 85% to 95% seen once, with almost 1.5% in the top ten. The sample consisted of blood. The source is a man aged 18 to 29 in good health. CDR3s include the opening cysteine and the closing phenylalanine or tryptophan. The D gene is left open where the match is weak. Where a row states a size, it is once, few, many or the class of an expanded clone; other rows omit it.

V gene	D gene	J gene	clone size	CDR3 protein	CDR3 DNA
TRBV19	TRBD2	TRBJ2-1	few	CASNKRGGNNEQFF	TGTGCCAGTAACAAGCGGGGGGGCAACAATGAGCAGTTCTTC
TRBV5-1	.	TRBJ2-3	once	CASSVPGGRDTQYF	TGCGCCAGCAGTGTCCCCGGGGGAAGGGATACGCAGTATTTT
TRBV30	.	TRBJ2-1	.	CACREAGVSYNEQFF	TGTGCCTGCCGTGAGGCAGGAGTCTCCTACAATGAGCAGTTCTTC
TRBV7-6	TRBD1	TRBJ2-2	.	CASSRYRDRGSNTGELFF	TGTGCCAGCAGTCGTTACAGGGACAGGGGTTCGAACACCGGGGAGCTGTTTTTT
TRBV6-5	.	TRBJ2-3	.	CASRILGDTQYF	TGTGCCAGCAGAATACTAGGAGATACGCAGTATTTT
TRBV12-3/TRBV12-4	.	TRBJ2-5	.	CASTSQAGTQYF	TGTGCCAGCACCTCCCAAGCGGGGACCCAGTACTTC
TRBV5-8	.	TRBJ2-1	.	CASSLGQSSYNEQFF	TGTGCCAGCAGCTTGGGACAGAGCTCCTACAATGAGCAGTTCTTC
TRBV10-3	TRBD2	TRBJ2-2	.	CAISERLGGAGTGELFF	TGTGCCATCAGTGAACGACTCGGGGGGGCGGGCACCGGGGAGCTGTTTTTT
TRBV18	TRBD2	TRBJ2-4	once	CASSHGFREEDIQYF	TGTGCCAGCTCACACGGCTTTCGGGAGGAGGACATTCAGTACTTC
TRBV27	.	TRBJ2-4	.	CASSLLILAKNIQYF	TGTGCCAGCAGTTTATTGATACTAGCCAAAAACATTCAGTACTTC
TRBV4-1	.	TRBJ2-7	.	CASSQEAGWNEQYF	TGCGCCAGCAGCCAAGAGGCGGGGTGGAACGAGCAGTACTTC
TRBV12-3/TRBV12-4	.	TRBJ1-4	.	CASSLSGLEKLFF	TGTGCCAGCAGTTTAAGCGGGCTCGAAAAACTGTTTTTT
TRBV3-1/TRBV3-2	.	TRBJ1-2	.	CASSQDGDGYTF	TGTGCCAGCAGCCAAGATGGTGATGGCTACACCTTC
TRBV6-5	.	TRBJ2-2	.	CASSYTGLNTGELFF	TGTGCCAGCAGTTACACGGGCCTAAACACCGGGGAGCTGTTTTTT
TRBV7-9	.	TRBJ1-2	few	CASTGTSRSYGYTF	TGTGCCAGCACGGGGACATCTAGGAGCTATGGCTACACCTTC
TRBV5-1	TRBD2	TRBJ2-3	.	CASSLGTSGGATDTQYF	TGCGCCAGCAGCTTAGGGACTAGCGGGGGGGCCACAGATACGCAGTATTTT
TRBV24-1	.	TRBJ1-5	few	CATSDAGANQPQHF	TGTGCCACCAGTGACGCCGGGGCAAATCAGCCCCAGCATTTT